This T cell receptor beta chain stems from a study of blood T cells in healthy people across ages. Study-wide points: Per-million-T-cell TCR beta diversity fell roughly linearly with age. Donor CMV status was unknown, possibly confounding expanded clonotype changes.

Points on this clonotype: Its antigen remains unidentified.

A sample-barcoded 5' primer and a J-beta primer mix were used in a second PCR of roughly 6 to 12 cycles. TCRdb re-called the 5' RACE reads with MiXCR, one entry per CDR3 protein. The repertoire has over a million distinct CDR3 sequences, 40% to 45% of them found once; the top ten carry approximately 19%. CDR3 length: 17 amino acids. Per the germline V gene, CDR1 is MNHNS and CDR2 is SASEGT. V trimming: 5 bases; J trimming: 2 bases; junction bases outside the gene matches: 13. Total RNA extracted from each sample amounted to at least 5 micrograms. The receptor's source is a woman in her fifties or sixties in good health. Sequencing was carried out using blood. This chain connects TRBV6-1 to TRBJ2-7; TRBD1 aligns across 9 bases. The DNA of the CDR3 is TGTGCCAGCAGTACCCGGGGGACAGGGTCTTTCGCCTACGAGCAGTACTTC. It yields the protein CASSTRGTGSFAYEQYF.